Given below is one TCR beta chain in context. This receptor's antigen is unknown. One base away there is no much larger clone; base qualities are not given. CD8 naive samples were CD45RO-negative cells positively selected for CCR7, giving a CD45RA+CCR7+ population that excluded TemRA cells. Donors were healthy HIV-negative adults with no recently reported acute infections or vaccinations. All donors were Caucasian adults living in Nashville, Tennessee, USA. After blood collection by leukapheresis, PBMCs were isolated using Ficoll-Histopaque density gradient centrifugation and then cryopreserved in the vapor phase of liquid nitrogen. Analytical flow cytometry was used to check the purity and quantity of each magnetically sorted T cell population. Genomic DNA was isolated from every sorted fraction and measured by UV absorbance on a Nanodrop 2000c. Between the V and J ends, shortened by 4 bases and 4 bases respectively, the junction contains 16 bases. CDR3 length: 15 amino acids, cysteine to phenylalanine. Here the CDR3 DNA is all that survives: 45 bases in frame from base 1. CDR1 SGHVS and CDR2 FQNEAQ were looked up in the germline V gene.

The sample comes from a study of shared clonotypes between healthy human individuals (TCRdb year 2020). Context from the whole study: A few men and two women, aged 18 to 49 years, made up the cohort. For each donor, three plates each were used for CD4 naive and CD4 memory, two plates were used for CD8 naive, and one plate was used for CD8 memory. To estimate repertoire size and how much clonotypes are shared between individuals, the study performed deep sequencing of blood TCR repertoires from five healthy adults. To increase sequencing depth and limit assay-specific biases, TCR repertoire library preparation and sequencing were carried out by different laboratories using diverse techniques. Leukapheresis yielded between about 0.94 and 10 billion PBMCs per donor.

Here is what the overall study found, with its caveats: Only blood was sampled, and tissue TCR repertoires likely differ from those in blood. Naive subsets generally had larger estimated clonotype richness than memory subsets did. When a few donors were compared, the shared fraction of clonotypes was about 5.4% for naive CD4, around 3.5% for naive CD8, about 2.5% for memory CD4, and 0.35% to 0.4% for memory CD8. Clonotypes shared by all four sorted-subset donors showed higher generation probabilities than non-shared clonotypes. Based on pairwise subsampling, the degree of clonotype sharing among donors was expected to be affected by sequencing depth. Rarefaction of sorted-subset datasets indicated incomplete sequencing despite the large sequencing depth. The small number of donors limited the genetic and exposure-history diversity represented.

Using the deep immunoSEQ assay, multiplex PCR amplified TCR CDR3 regions from genomic DNA. Extracted genomic DNA from each cell subset was distributed evenly across all wells of several immunoSEQ 96-well plates, and each plate was treated as a replicate. For sorted subsets, each replicate PCR was loaded with about 0.2 ug genomic DNA, equivalent to roughly 30,000 T cell genomes. The purified libraries were quantified using a Qubit 3.0 fluorometer, sized with a Bioanalyzer 2100, and then quantified again using the KAPA Library Quantification kit. Every immunoSEQ 96-well plate was sequenced on a dedicated single-read 150-cycle Illumina NextSeq 550 flow cell. The original pipeline was this. The immunoSEQ output contained only junctional sequences without quality scores, so filtering could not match that applied to full-length reads. Sequences were annotated with PyIR, a Python wrapper for IgBLAST v1.9, using IMGT germline references to assign V/J genes and CDR3. Reads with weak V/J assignments (E-value above 1e-6), missing CDR3, stop codons, out-of-frame junctions, or ambiguous translated residues were removed. V3J clonotypes were defined as sequences sharing an identical inferred V gene, J gene, and CDR3 amino acid sequence. To compute the percentage overlap between repertoires, the number of shared unique clonotypes was divided by the size of the smaller repertoire. RTK rarefaction, the Chao1 estimator, and Recon v2.1 estimates of unobserved clonotypes were used to assess repertoire richness. Generation probabilities for all TCRbeta clonotypes obtained by the gDNA method from a handful of donors were computed using OLGA. This immuneACCESS table, as held by TCRdb, lists in-frame sequences with V and J called but not all clones. Of the missing ones, under half trace to an unresolved V gene in checked studies; the others have no known cause. V, J and clone size are taken as reported in that table, and D and trimming were inferred from the DNA itself. In this sample the table shows about 1,900,000 clones, roughly 94% of which occur a single time. The ten biggest clones cover 0.9% to 1.5% of the sample.

Recombination joined TRBV7-8 with TRBJ2-5, with TRBD1 perhaps the D gene, on 6 matching bases. This sequence originates from a man between 18 and 35 years old in good health. Material: naive CD8+ T cells sorted from blood. According to the study, the label for this sample's cell subset or site signals: CD45RA+CCR7+. The nucleotide sequence is TGTGCCAGCAGCTCCGAGGACAGTTGGGGAGAGACCCAGTACTTC. The translation is CASSSEDSWGETQYF.